Presented here are 25 T cell receptor beta chains from one specimen sequenced in a study of cytomegalovirus exposure and HLA in healthy donors. A multiplex PCR was run with 60 Vbeta primers and 13 Jbeta primers. Libraries were prepared by immunoSEQ multiplex PCR; TCRdb keeps only in-frame clonotypes and omits some of them. Of about 140,000 clones in the sample, roughly 77% were seen once. Source material: PBMCs. The source is a female donor in good health and CMV-seronegative.

This sequence joins TRBV18 and TRBJ1-2, with D uncertain. The germline V and J ends were trimmed by 3 bases and 6 bases, with 14 bases remaining between them. This CDR3 region has 14 residues. Germline V CDR1 and CDR2: KGHSH, LQKENI. CDR3 bases: TGTGCCAGCTCACCGACCGGGAGTTTGGATGGCTACACCTTC. It encodes CASSPTGSLDGYTF.

The gene calls are TRBV28 and TRBJ1-3; D uncertain. The CDR3 totals 13 residues. Trimming took off 7 bases at V and 6 bases at J, with 13 bases between the two ends. Germline V gene sequence: CDR1 MDHEN, CDR2 SYDVKM. The CDR3 DNA reads TGTGCCAGCATTTCTCGGGGTCCAAACACCATATATTTT. Its protein product is CASISRGPNTIYF.

V and J are TRBV9 and TRBJ2-7; 8 bases line up with TRBD1. V lost 4 bases to trimming and J lost 5 bases; unmatched junction nucleotides: 5. CDR3 size: 13 residues. Per the germline V gene, CDR1 is SGDLS and CDR2 is YYNGEE. The DNA for the CDR3 is TGTGCCAGCAGCACCGACAGGGGCCACGAGCAGTACTTC. It yields the protein CASSTDRGHEQYF.

The chain links TRBV19 to TRBJ2-3; perhaps TRBD2 as D (5 bases). This CDR3 spans 16 amino acids. CDR1 is LNHDA, CDR2 SQIVND, per germline (reference sequence). Trimming pared 4 bases from V and 4 bases from J, leaving 18 bases between. The CDR3 reads CASSRNGRGPPDTQYF. The CDR3 nucleotides read TGTGCCAGTAGTAGAAACGGAAGAGGGCCCCCAGATACGCAGTATTTT.

The table lists this clone with a few counts. The chain employs TRBV12-5 and TRBJ1-3; D is ambiguous. Trimming pared 6 bases from V and 0 bases from J, leaving 9 bases between. Looked up from germline, CDR1 is LGHNT and CDR2 is FRNRAP. The CDR3 is 14 amino acids. The CDR3 sequence: CASGKPNSGNTIYF. CDR3 bases: TGTGCTAGTGGCAAGCCCAACTCTGGAAACACCATATATTTT.

This clone was seen more than once but under ten times. The V call is TRBV2, the J call TRBJ1-3; 10 bases fit TRBD1. Unmatched junction bases numbered 9, after V lost 9 bases and J lost 1 base. CDR1 and CDR2 (germline): SNHLY, FYNNEI. The CDR3 is made up of 16 amino acids. The CDR3 DNA reads as TGTGCCAGTGGGACAGGGGAAGGGAAATCTGGAAACACCATATATTTT. Translating it yields CASGTGEGKSGNTIYF.

In this sample, this clone turned up a few times. The chain joins TRBV2 to TRBJ1-5; D is possibly TRBD1 (6 bases). Trimming shortened V by 3 bases and J by 4 bases, and 10 bases separated the two germline ends. There are 14 residues in the CDR3. The germline V gene encodes CDR1 SNHLY and CDR2 FYNNEI. The CDR3, as DNA: TGTGCCAGCAGTGATACTAGGGGGAATCAGCCCCAGCATTTT. The encoded protein is CASSDTRGNQPQHF.

The chain carries TRBV10-3 and TRBJ2-5; the match to TRBD2 covers 10 bases. The CDR3 has 15 residues. V lost 7 bases to trimming and J lost 4 bases; unmatched junction nucleotides: 9. From germline, CDR1 is ENHRY and CDR2 SYGVKD. This chain's CDR3 is CAITSGGEAGETQYF. For the CDR3, the DNA is TGTGCCATCACCAGCGGGGGGGAGGCGGGAGAGACCCAGTACTTC.

This clone was found a few times. The genes are TRBV7-9 and TRBJ2-7, with a tentative D call TRBD1 (5 bases). V lost 5 bases and J lost 8, with 10 bases in between. The CDR3 is made up of 11 amino acids. CDR1 SEHNR and CDR2 FQNEAQ come from the germline V gene (reference sequence). Here the CDR3 reads CASSDDSQQYF. The CDR3 DNA is TGTGCCAGCAGCGACGACAGCCAGCAGTACTTC.

This clone was detected only once. This chain connects TRBV5-6 to TRBJ2-2, with D unclear. The V and J ends lost 0 bases and 4 bases respectively, with 13 bases between them. In germline, CDR1 is SGHDT, CDR2 YYEEEE. The CDR3 runs to 16 residues. Here the CDR3 DNA reads TGTGCCAGCAGCTTGGGAAGGCAGGCTGGCACCGGGGAGCTGTTTTTT. Translating gives CASSLGRQAGTGELFF.

The V and J genes are TRBV7-9 and TRBJ2-3, with D hard to call. Per the germline V gene, CDR1 is SEHNR and CDR2 is FQNEAQ (reference sequence). This CDR3 is built from 15 residues. Trimming took off 5 bases at V and 1 base at J, with 13 bases between the two ends. The CDR3 loop reads CASSLTGWGTDTQYF. The CDR3 DNA follows: TGTGCCAGCAGCCTGACCGGGTGGGGCACAGATACGCAGTATTTT.

The chain links TRBV7-3 to TRBJ1-1, with 8 positions matching TRBD1. The CDR3 covers 13 residues. The germline V gene encodes CDR1 SGHTA and CDR2 FQGTGA. With V trimmed by 3 bases and J by 7 bases, 4 bases remained unmatched. CDR3 DNA sequence: TGTGCCAGCAGCTTGACAGGGGAGGGTGAAGCTTTCTTT. Residues: CASSLTGEGEAFF.

This chain links TRBV27 with TRBJ2-5, with a weak D call TRBD2 (6 bases). V lost 8 bases to trimming and J lost 2 bases, with 18 bases between them. CDR1 is MNHEY and CDR2 is SMNVEV in the germline V gene (reference sequence). The CDR3 contains 15 residues. The CDR3 sequence: CASCSLLDYQETQYF. CDR3 DNA sequence: TGTGCCAGCTGCAGTTTATTGGACTATCAAGAGACCCAGTACTTC.

The chain combines TRBV7-2 with TRBJ1-1; possibly TRBD1 for D (5 bases). The CDR3 extends over 13 amino acids. The V end was cut by 7 bases, the J end by 1 base, with 10 bases between. Looked up from germline, CDR1 is SGHTA and CDR2 is FQGNSA. This CDR3 is CASNPGPNTEAFF. The CDR3 coding sequence is TGTGCCAGCAACCCAGGGCCGAACACTGAAGCTTTCTTT.

The rearrangement uses TRBV5-4 and TRBJ2-2; 10 positions agree with TRBD1. Germline trimming cut 6 bases from V and 4 bases from J; bases unmatched to any gene: 6. Germline V gene lookup returns CDR1 SGHNT and CDR2 YYREEE (reference sequence). The CDR3 has 15 amino acids. The CDR3 reads CASNRQGAGTGELFF. CDR3 DNA sequence: TGTGCCAGCAACCGACAGGGGGCGGGCACCGGGGAGCTGTTTTTT.

V and J are TRBV7-2 and TRBJ1-2, with D perhaps matching TRBD1 (6 bases). The CDR3 length is 12 residues. CDR1 is SGHTA, CDR2 FQGNSA, per germline. The ends were cut back, 1 base at V and 7 bases at J, with 7 bases in the middle. Here the CDR3 DNA reads TGTGCCAGCAGCTTAGGGGGGCGTGGCTACACCTTC. This gives the protein CASSLGGRGYTF.

The V gene is TRBV5-1, the J gene TRBJ2-7, with D possibly matching TRBD2 (6 bases). The V gene lost 1 base and the J gene lost 1 base, with 12 bases spanning the gap. CDR1 SGHRS and CDR2 YFSETQ come from the germline V gene. This CDR3 has 15 residues. CDR3 loop: CASSLLPRGSYEQYF. CDR3 nucleotide sequence: TGCGCCAGCAGCTTGCTTCCGCGGGGATCCTACGAGCAGTACTTC.

The chain combines TRBV2 with TRBJ2-2, with D uncertain. Germline assignment: CDR1 SNHLY and CDR2 FYNNEI. The V end was cut by 3 bases, the J end by 4 bases, with 9 bases between. The CDR3 is made up of 14 amino acids. The CDR3 DNA follows: TGTGCCAGCAGTGAGGTAAAGCTCACCGGGGAGCTGTTTTTT. Translating gives CASSEVKLTGELFF.

This clone was observed once. The chain has TRBV29-1 and TRBJ2-7; D call uncertain. Trimming shortened V by 4 bases and J by 4 bases, and 11 bases separated the two germline ends. The germline CDR1 and CDR2 sequences are SQVTM and ANQGSEA. The CDR3 loop spans 12 amino acids. The CDR3 loop is CSVVAGDYEQYF. CDR3 sequence (DNA): TGCAGCGTTGTGGCAGGCGATTACGAGCAGTACTTC.

The chain employs TRBV14 and TRBJ1-1; D unclear. The CDR3 consists of 18 residues. Germline V lookup: CDR1 SGHDN, CDR2 FVKESK. V lost 0 bases and J 1 base, leaving 18 bases between the germline ends. CDR3 sequence (DNA): TGTGCCAGCAGCCAAGAAAGTTGGCGGCCCAACCGGAACACTGAAGCTTTCTTT. It translates to CASSQESWRPNRNTEAFF. Full variable domain (missing parts from reference TRBV14 and TRBJ1-1): EAGVTQFPSHSVIEKGQTVTLRCDPISGHDNLYWYRRVMGKEIKFLLHFVKESKQDESGMPNNRFLAERTGGTYSTLKVQPAELEDSGVYFCASSQESWRPNRNTEAFFGQGTRLTVV.

This chain joins TRBV2 and TRBJ2-3; TRBD2 might be the D (5 bases). Trimming stripped 6 bases from V and 6 bases from J, with 13 bases between. Looked up from germline, CDR1 is SNHLY and CDR2 is FYNNEI. The CDR3 contains 13 residues. CDR3 bases: TGTGCCAGCAGCGAGCAGAGAGGGGATACGCAGTATTTT. Translating gives CASSEQRGDTQYF.

On this clone itself: Other nucleotide sequences in the sample specify the same CDR3. J is TRBJ1-5 and V is TRBV28; tentatively, D is TRBD1 (6 bases). The CDR3 runs to 15 residues. CDR1 is MDHEN, CDR2 SYDVKM, per germline. Trimming cost V 3 bases and J 7 bases, with 16 bases left between them. The CDR3 reads CASSLGVYREQPQHF. As DNA, the CDR3 is TGTGCCAGCAGTTTGGGTGTATACAGGGAGCAGCCCCAGCATTTT.

The table lists this clone with a few counts. The chain joins TRBV7-8 to TRBJ2-7, with no clear D. The V gene's germline CDR1 is SGHVS and CDR2 FQNEAQ. V was clipped by 1 base and J by 0 bases, with 10 bases between them. The CDR3 has 15 amino acids. CDR3 bases: TGTGCCAGCAGCTTAGATGTCACCAGCTCCTACGAGCAGTACTTC. This translates into CASSLDVTSSYEQYF. The full variable domain, completed using reference TRBV7-8 and TRBJ2-7, is GAGVSQSPRYKVAKRGQDVALRCDPISGHVSLFWYQQALGQGPEFLTYFQNEAQLDKSGLPSDRFFAERPEGSVSTLKIQRTQQEDSAVYLCASSLDVTSSYEQYFGPGTRLTVT.

This rearrangement joins TRBV29-1 to TRBJ2-7, with D uncertain. V was cut by 7 bases and J by 2 bases, with 15 bases left in between. The CDR3 is made up of 13 amino acids. From germline, CDR1 is SQVTM and CDR2 ANQGSEA. The CDR3 here is CSATLQRTYEQYF. CDR3 nucleotide sequence: TGCAGCGCTACTCTACAGAGAACCTACGAGCAGTACTTC.

Note on this clone: Its ends do not fully match the called genes, so a read error is possible. The chain carries TRBV18 and TRBJ2-7; tentative D call: TRBD2 (7 bases). From germline, CDR1 is KGHSH and CDR2 LQKENI. This CDR3 comprises 14 residues. The CDR3 reads CATSQGGSHYEQYF. Here the CDR3 DNA reads TGTGCCACCTCACAGGGCGGGAGCCACTACGAGCAGTACTTC.